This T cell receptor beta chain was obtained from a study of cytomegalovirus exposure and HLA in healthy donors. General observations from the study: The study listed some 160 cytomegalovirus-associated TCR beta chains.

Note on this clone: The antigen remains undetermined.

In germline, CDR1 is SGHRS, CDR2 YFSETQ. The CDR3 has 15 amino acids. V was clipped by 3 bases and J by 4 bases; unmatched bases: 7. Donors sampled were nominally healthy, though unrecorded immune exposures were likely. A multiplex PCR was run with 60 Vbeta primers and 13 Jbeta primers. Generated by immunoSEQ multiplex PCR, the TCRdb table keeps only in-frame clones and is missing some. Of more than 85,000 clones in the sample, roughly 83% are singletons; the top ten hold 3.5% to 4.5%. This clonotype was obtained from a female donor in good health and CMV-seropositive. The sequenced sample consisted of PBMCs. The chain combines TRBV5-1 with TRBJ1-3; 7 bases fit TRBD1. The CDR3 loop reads CASSSNRGPGNTIYF. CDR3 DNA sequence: TGCGCCAGCAGCTCCAACAGGGGTCCCGGAAACACCATATATTTT.